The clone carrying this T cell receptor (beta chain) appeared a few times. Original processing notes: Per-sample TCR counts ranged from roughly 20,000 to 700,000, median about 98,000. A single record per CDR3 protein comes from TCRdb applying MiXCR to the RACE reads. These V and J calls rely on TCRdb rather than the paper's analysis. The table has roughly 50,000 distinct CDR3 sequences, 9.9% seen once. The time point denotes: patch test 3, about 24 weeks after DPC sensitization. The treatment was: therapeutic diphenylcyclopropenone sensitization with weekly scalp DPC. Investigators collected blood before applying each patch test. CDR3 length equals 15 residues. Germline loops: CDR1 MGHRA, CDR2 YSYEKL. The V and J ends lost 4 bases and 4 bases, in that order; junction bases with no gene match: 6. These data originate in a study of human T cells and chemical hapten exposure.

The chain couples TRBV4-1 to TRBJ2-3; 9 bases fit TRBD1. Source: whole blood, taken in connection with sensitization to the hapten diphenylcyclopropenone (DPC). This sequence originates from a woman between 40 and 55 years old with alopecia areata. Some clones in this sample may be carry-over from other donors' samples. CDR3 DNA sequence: TGCGCCAGCAGCCTGGGACAGGGATCCGCAGATACGCAGTATTTT. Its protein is CASSLGQGSADTQYF.